These 21 T cell receptor beta chains were sequenced from one sample in a study of blood T cell repertoires in COVID-19. TCRdb keeps only in-frame clones here, not all; method: immunoSEQ multiplex PCR. This sample has some 200,000 clones, with just under 85% found just once. Source material: peripheral blood. The receptors originated from a human donor with acute or convalescent COVID-19. The donor label of this sample is uncertain.

In DNA form, the CDR3 reads TGCAGCGTTGTAAGCCCGACACTGGACAATGAGCAGTTCTTC. Its protein product is CSVVSPTLDNEQFF. The V call is TRBV29-1, the J call TRBJ2-1; D unclear. This CDR3 spans 14 amino acids. Germline V gene sequence: CDR1 SQVTM, CDR2 ANQGSEA. With 4 bases removed from V and 5 bases from J, the gap between germline ends came to 15 bases.

The V gene is TRBV14, the J gene TRBJ1-1; D is undetermined. CDR1 is SGHDN and CDR2 is FVKESK in the germline V gene. The CDR3 is 12 residues long. Trimming took 4 bases from V and 10 from J, leaving 13 bases between them. The CDR3 protein is CASSRSGISAFF. For the CDR3, the DNA is TGTGCCAGCAGCCGCTCGGGGATCTCAGCTTTCTTT.

V and J are TRBV19 and TRBJ1-5; D ambiguous. CDR1 is LNHDA and CDR2 is SQIVND in the germline V gene (reference sequence). The CDR3 sequence is 16 residues long. V was trimmed by 3 bases and J by 2 bases, leaving 14 bases between them. The CDR3 DNA reads TGTGCCAGTAGTATTATCGGGGTAAGGGGCAATCAGCCCCAGCATTTT. Its protein product is CASSIIGVRGNQPQHF.

This rearrangement joins TRBV30 to TRBJ2-1; 15 positions agree with TRBD2. Germline V gene data show CDR1 as GTSNPN and CDR2 as SVGIG (reference sequence). The CDR3 runs 18 residues. The junction had 6 bases not matched to a gene; V was cut back by 0 bases and J by 3 bases. CDR3 nucleotides: TGTGCCTGGAGTGTAAGGACTAGCGGGAGGGCCATCTACAATGAGCAGTTCTTC. It encodes CAWSVRTSGRAIYNEQFF.

The V gene is TRBV30, the J gene TRBJ1-2; D uncertain. Per the germline V gene, CDR1 is GTSNPN and CDR2 is SVGIG (reference sequence). The V end was cut by 2 bases, the J end by 0 bases, with 19 bases between. The CDR3 covers 17 residues. The CDR3 nucleotides read TGTGCCTGGAGTCCCACTCTGAGGGCATTCGCTAACTATGGCTACACCTTC. Its protein is CAWSPTLRAFANYGYTF. Full variable domain (remainder filled in from reference TRBV30 and TRBJ1-2): SQTIHQWPATLVQPVGSPLSLECTVEGTSNPNLYWYRQAAGRGLQLLFYSVGIGQISSEVPQNLSASRPQDRQFILSSKKLLLSDSGFYLCAWSPTLRAFANYGYTFGSGTRLTVV.

Here the CDR3 DNA reads TGTGCCAGCCCACTGACGGGACTAGCGGGAGGAAGTAATGAGCAGTTCTTC. It encodes CASPLTGLAGGSNEQFF. The J gene is TRBJ2-1, the V gene TRBV2; TRBD2 matches 15 bases. This CDR3 is built from 17 residues. J gave up 7 bases and V 8 bases, and 12 bases lay outside the gene matches. CDR1 and CDR2 (germline): SNHLY, FYNNEI.

The chain recombines TRBV5-1 with TRBJ1-1, with 7 positions matching TRBD1. V lost 5 bases and J lost 1; bases outside the gene matches: 8. This CDR3 contains 15 residues. Germline-derived CDR1 and CDR2 are SGHRS and YFSETQ. The CDR3: CASRYRDRSNTEAFF. CDR3 nucleotide sequence: TGCGCCAGCAGATACCGGGACAGATCGAACACTGAAGCTTTCTTT.

The CDR3 is CASHGQPDSNQPQHF. CDR3 nucleotides: TGTGCCAGTCACGGACAGCCTGATAGCAATCAGCCCCAGCATTTT. The gene calls are TRBV19 and TRBJ1-5; perhaps TRBD1 as D (6 bases). Deletions cut 8 bases from V and 0 bases from J, with 14 bases between. This CDR3 contains 15 residues. Germline CDR1 LNHDA, CDR2 SQIVND (reference sequence).

This chain joins TRBV13 and TRBJ1-3; tentative D call: TRBD1 (5 bases). Germline values: CDR1 PRHDT, CDR2 FYEKMQ (reference sequence). CDR3 length equals 15 residues. Trimming took 5 bases from V and 0 from J, leaving 11 bases between them. CDR3 protein: CASSPGDLSGNTIYF. CDR3 DNA sequence: TGTGCCAGCAGCCCGGGGGACCTCTCTGGAAACACCATATATTTT. Combining the CDR3 with reference TRBV13 and TRBJ1-3 gives the whole variable domain AAGVIQSPRHLIKEKRETATLKCYPIPRHDTVYWYQQGPGQDPQFLISFYEKMQSDKGSIPDRFSAQQFSDYHSELNMSSLELGDSALYFCASSPGDLSGNTIYFGEGSWLTVV.

This rearrangement joins TRBV9 to TRBJ2-3, with D possibly TRBD2 on 5 matching bases. V was cut by 2 bases and J by 6 bases, with 13 bases left in between. This CDR3 is 14 amino acids long. The germline V gene encodes CDR1 SGDLS and CDR2 YYNGEE. The DNA for the CDR3 is TGTGCCAGCAGCGTCCTAGCTGCCCCCGATACGCAGTATTTT. This gives the protein CASSVLAAPDTQYF.

The rearrangement joins TRBV6-6 to TRBJ1-1; 11 bases are shared with TRBD1. This CDR3 contains 16 residues. Germline V gives CDR1 MNHNY, CDR2 SVGAGI (reference sequence). The trim removed 6 bases at V and 7 bases at J, leaving 13 bases unmatched. The CDR3 region is CASSSDRGRSGHEAFF. As DNA, the CDR3 is TGTGCCAGCAGCTCGGACAGGGGGCGTAGCGGGCATGAAGCTTTCTTT.

The V gene is TRBV10-3, the J gene TRBJ1-1, with TRBD1 identical over 7 bases. Germline values: CDR1 ENHRY, CDR2 SYGVKD. J lost 2 bases, V lost 6 bases, and 6 bases had no gene match. The CDR3 sequence is 14 residues long. The CDR3 reads CAISKGGGNTEAFF. DNA of the CDR3: TGTGCCATCAGCAAAGGGGGCGGTAACACTGAAGCTTTCTTT.

The chain has TRBV30 and TRBJ2-3, with D maybe TRBD1 (6 bases). Germline V gives CDR1 GTSNPN, CDR2 SVGIG (reference sequence). The CDR3 has 12 amino acids. V lost 7 bases, J lost 2 bases, and 10 bases lay in between. The CDR3 here is CALQGNTDTQYF. The CDR3 DNA sequence: TGTGCCTTACAGGGTAACACAGATACGCAGTATTTT.

The V gene is TRBV6-5, the J gene TRBJ1-6, with a tentative D call TRBD1 (6 bases). The CDR3 is 12 amino acids. The ends were cut back, 5 bases at V and 10 bases at J, with 9 bases in the middle. Germline V lookup: CDR1 MNHEY, CDR2 SVGAGI. CDR3 residues: CASSQGYSPLHF. The CDR3 DNA sequence: TGTGCCAGCAGTCAGGGGTACTCACCCCTCCACTTT.

The CDR3 DNA reads TGTGCCAGCAGCTTCGACAGGACGGGCGAGCAGTACTTC. Encoded protein: CASSFDRTGEQYF. V usage is TRBV5-4 and J usage is TRBJ2-7, with D possibly TRBD1 on 6 matching bases. This CDR3 has 13 residues. Germline V gives CDR1 SGHNT, CDR2 YYREEE (reference sequence). Trimming took 2 bases from V and 6 from J, leaving 12 bases between them. Combining the CDR3 with reference TRBV5-4 and TRBJ2-7 gives the whole variable domain ETGVTQSPTHLIKTRGQQVTLRCSSQSGHNTVSWYQQALGQGPQFIFQYYREEENGRGNFPPRFSGLQFPNYSSELNVNALELDDSALYLCASSFDRTGEQYFGPGTRLTVT.

The chain links TRBV15 to TRBJ1-2, with D possibly TRBD1 on 6 matching bases. The V end lost 0 bases, the J end lost 8 bases, and 10 bases lay between the germline ends. The CDR3 covers 13 residues. The germline gives CDR1 LNHNV, CDR2 YYDKDF (reference sequence). The CDR3 reads CATSREGAGGYTF. CDR3 coding DNA: TGTGCCACCAGCAGAGAGGGGGCGGGCGGCTACACCTTC.

This chain connects TRBV7-3 to TRBJ1-1; possible D gene TRBD1, 6 bases. The V gene lost 2 bases and the J gene lost 8 bases, with 15 bases spanning the gap. Germline V gene sequence: CDR1 SGHTA, CDR2 FQGTGA. This CDR3 has 14 residues. The CDR3 DNA follows: TGTGCCAGCAGCTTACAGTCTGGGGGCGGGGAAGCTTTCTTT. This sequence encodes CASSLQSGGGEAFF.

The genes are TRBV2 and TRBJ2-7; 8 bases match TRBD2. J lost 6 bases, V lost 7 bases, and 8 bases had no gene match. Germline V gene lookup returns CDR1 SNHLY and CDR2 FYNNEI. The CDR3 runs 13 residues. In nucleotides, the CDR3 is TGTGCCAGCACCCCGGGAGGGCCGTTCGAGCAGTACTTC. Its translation is CASTPGGPFEQYF. Full variable domain (remainder filled in from reference TRBV2 and TRBJ2-7): EPEVTQTPSHQVTQMGQEVILRCVPISNHLYFYWYRQILGQKVEFLVSFYNNEISEKSEIFDDQFSVERPDGSNFTLKIRSTKLEDSAMYFCASTPGGPFEQYFGPGTRLTVT.

The rearrangement joins TRBV18 to TRBJ1-1; a possible D gene is TRBD1 (5 bases). Looked up from germline, CDR1 is KGHSH and CDR2 is LQKENI. V was shortened by 9 bases and J by 1 base, with 18 bases between the two germline ends. The CDR3 runs 15 residues. The CDR3 loop reads CASSRVGLENTEAFF. For the CDR3, the DNA is TGTGCCAGTTCTAGGGTGGGGCTGGAGAACACTGAAGCTTTCTTT.

J is TRBJ1-6 and V is TRBV27; TRBD1 matches 7 bases. Trimming removed 2 bases from V and 8 bases from J; junction bases left unmatched: 0. Per the germline V gene, CDR1 is MNHEY and CDR2 is SMNVEV (reference sequence). The CDR3 has 13 residues. CDR3 in amino acids: CASSLTGDSPLHF. Written as DNA, the CDR3 is TGTGCCAGCAGTTTAACAGGGGATTCACCCCTCCACTTT.

This clone is a singleton in its sample. Other nucleotide sequences in the sample specify the same CDR3. This rearrangement joins TRBV6-5 to TRBJ1-2, with a possible D match to TRBD1 (5 bases). The germline V and J ends were trimmed by 2 bases and 5 bases, with 6 bases remaining between them. Germline V gene data show CDR1 as MNHEY and CDR2 as SVGAGI. The CDR3 runs to 12 residues. The CDR3 here is CASSYGGYGYTF. The CDR3 DNA sequence: TGTGCCAGCAGTTACGGGGGGTATGGCTACACCTTC.